Listed below are T cell receptor beta chains from one sample, sequenced in a study of control samples from healthy donors and cancer patients. Clones were sequenced by immunoSEQ multiplex PCR, and TCRdb holds only the in-frame ones, with some missing. Here the sample spans around 170,000 clones, around 94% being singletons. The specimen sequenced was blood. The source is a man aged 25 to 40 in good health. Both conserved end residues are part of each CDR3.

TRBV27 16 CASSLQGLPSTDTQYF
TRBV27 13 CASSLGSNQPQHF
TRBV19 14 CASSMMGPTGYITF
TRBV3-1/TRBV3-2 14 CASSPMGQGYGYTF
TRBV4-2 14 CASSLTTDQETQYF
TRBV30 13 CAWSEDGNYGYTF
TRBV25-1 11 CASGRQETQYF
TRBV6-1 16 CASSEAGWTGSYEQYF
TRBV18 16 CASSRSVSRDGNTIYF
TRBV29-1 15 CSVEDLASGLYEQYF
TRBV6-5 14 CASSLAGGRETQYF
TRBV6-5 15 CASKGTSGNTGELFF
TRBV5-1 15 CASSSKGGDGQPQHF
TRBV5-1 13 CASSSGGLETQYF
TRBV7-2 14 CASSFSRDRTEAFF
TRBV6-5 15 CASRGLGLGDEKLFF
TRBV24-1 12 CATSEGGTEAFF
TRBV18 13 CASSPRQDNEQFF
TRBV25-1 15 CASRKRGAVNTEAFF
TRBV6-5 14 CASTDSATNEKLFF
TRBV7-2 14 CASSPPTGYNGYTF
TRBV2 14 CASSGQGGGQPQHF
TRBV23-1 20 CASSQSRWDSRISVKNIQYF
TRBV6-1 14 CASSDPGKGTEAFF
TRBV5-1 15 CASSSGLAGGGELFF
TRBV7-2 14 CASIYDVRGGGYTF
TRBV6-1 14 CASSEYGGGNTIYF
TRBV30 13 CAWKVGALTEAFF
TRBV18 16 CASSPQASITGNTIYF
TRBV7-9 19 CASSLGLAAMGALSYEQYF
TRBV21-1 13 CASSKGRAYEQYF
TRBV9 14 CASSQSPDSFEQYF
TRBV7-2 17 CASSSAPSGSGKEKLFF
TRBV19 15 CASQTGQELNYGYTF
TRBV18 15 CASSPRLGGDTEAFF
TRBV30 13 CAGSTGLDSPLHF
TRBV4-1 16 CASSPSRTSGTYEQYF
TRBV5-1 15 CASSLRYGGQSGYTF
TRBV28 14 CASKVAGGYNEQFF
TRBV27 16 CASSLHGNDGGALLHF
TRBV27 17 CASSKSRALTSYNEQFF
TRBV18 12 CASSEGFNGYTF
TRBV28 14 CASSIIQGRTEAFF